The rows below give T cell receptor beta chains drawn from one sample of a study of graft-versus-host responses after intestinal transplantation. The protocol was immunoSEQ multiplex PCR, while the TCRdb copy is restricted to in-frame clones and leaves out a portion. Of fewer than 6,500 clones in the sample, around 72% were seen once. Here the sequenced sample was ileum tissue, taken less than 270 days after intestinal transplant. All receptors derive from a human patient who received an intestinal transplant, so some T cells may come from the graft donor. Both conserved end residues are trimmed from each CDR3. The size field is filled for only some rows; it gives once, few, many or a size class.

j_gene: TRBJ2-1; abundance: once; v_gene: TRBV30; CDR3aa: AWSGGTSYNEQF
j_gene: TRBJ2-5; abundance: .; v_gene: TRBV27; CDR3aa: ASNRGPDPVLETQY
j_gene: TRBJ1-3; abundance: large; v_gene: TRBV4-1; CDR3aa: ASSQEWAISGNTIY
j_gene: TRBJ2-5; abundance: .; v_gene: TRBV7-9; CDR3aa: ASSLGLAGEETQY
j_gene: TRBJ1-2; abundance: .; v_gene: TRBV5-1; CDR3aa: ASRLRGRKGYT